This passage covers 8 T cell receptor beta chains from one sample sequenced in a study of T-cell memory formation after mild COVID-19. TCRdb passed the 5' RACE reads through MiXCR, listing each CDR3 protein once. The sample records some 320,000 distinct CDR3 sequences, 14% being singletons. The sequenced sample was PBMCs or a T cell subset sorted from them (not recorded which). Receptors were obtained from a man between 18 and 29 years old who had mild COVID-19 (a few samples of this study predate the infection). Cell type and time point are not known.

This sequence joins TRBV10-3 and TRBJ2-5; 8 nucleotides align to TRBD1. The V segment lost 10 bases and the J segment 3 bases; nucleotides outside the gene matches: 7. From germline, CDR1 is ENHRY and CDR2 SYGVKD. The CDR3 length is 13 residues. Here the CDR3 reads CATNQGAEETQYF. In DNA, the CDR3 is TGTGCCACCAACCAGGGGGCTGAAGAGACCCAGTACTTC.

In its sample, this clonotype was seen a few times. The gene calls are TRBV12-3 or TRBV12-4 and TRBJ1-5; 7 positions agree with TRBD1. The junction had 6 bases not matched to a gene; V was cut back by 6 bases and J by 4 bases. The CDR3 is 14 amino acids. The CDR3 here is CASRGTDINQPQHF. In DNA form, the CDR3 reads TGTGCCAGCAGAGGGACAGATATTAATCAGCCCCAGCATTTT.

This clonotype was counted only a few times. The CDR3 here is CASSQDWGEGSYTF. CDR3 bases: TGCGCCAGCAGCCAAGATTGGGGGGAGGGTAGCTACACCTTC. The chain uses TRBV4-1 and TRBJ1-2; D is possibly TRBD1 (5 bases). The CDR3 length is 14 residues. The V gene lost 0 bases and the J gene lost 9 bases, with 14 bases spanning the gap. CDR1 and CDR2 from the germline V gene are MGHRA and YSYEKL.

This clonotype was found many times. The chain couples TRBV12-3 or TRBV12-4 to TRBJ2-7; D remains ambiguous. The CDR3 has 14 amino acids. Trimming took 3 bases from V and 0 from J, leaving 9 bases between them. The DNA of the CDR3 is TGTGCCAGCAGTTTGACTTCCGCCTCCTACGAGCAGTACTTC. It codes for CASSLTSASYEQYF.

The table lists this clonotype with a few counts. The V and J genes are TRBV7-2 and TRBJ2-2; tentative D call: TRBD2 (5 bases). Trimming took 3 bases from V and 6 from J, leaving 11 bases between them. The CDR3 spans 14 residues. The germline CDR1 and CDR2 sequences are SGHTA and FQGNSA. The CDR3 loop reads CASSFGLGPGELFF. The CDR3 nucleotides read TGTGCCAGCAGCTTTGGACTCGGACCCGGGGAGCTGTTTTTT.

This clonotype was observed a few times. The DNA of the CDR3 is TGTGCCAGGCCCCCAGTTGGCCCAACGGACTATGGCTACACCTTC. It specifies CARPPVGPTDYGYTF. The chain links TRBV6-2 or TRBV6-3 to TRBJ1-2; no clear D. Germline V gives CDR1 MNHEY, CDR2 SVGEGT. The CDR3 consists of 15 residues. The V end was cut by 9 bases, the J end by 3 bases, with 20 bases between.

This clonotype turned up a few times. The chain recombines TRBV5-5 with TRBJ2-7, with D possibly TRBD1 on 6 matching bases. The CDR3 spans 15 residues. V was cut by 4 bases and J by 2 bases, with 16 bases left in between. Germline CDR1 reads SGHKS; CDR2 reads YYEKEE (reference sequence). The CDR3 nucleotides are TGTGCCAGCAGCCCGCAACAGGGAGTCCCCTACGAGCAGTACTTC. Its protein is CASSPQQGVPYEQYF.

This clonotype has just a few counts. This sequence joins TRBV4-3 and TRBJ1-2; no reliable D call. V was shortened by 3 bases and J by 4 bases, with 15 bases between the two germline ends. Germline-derived CDR1 and CDR2 are LGHNA and YSLEER. The CDR3 has 15 amino acids. The CDR3 loop is CASSHEVGHGYGYTF. The CDR3 nucleotides read TGCGCCAGCAGCCACGAGGTCGGCCACGGCTATGGCTACACCTTC.